These 2 T cell receptor beta chains share one sample of origin, sequenced in a study of CD8+CD57+ T cells in acquired aplastic anemia. Using genomic DNA as the template, TCR beta VDJ and CDR3 profiling was carried out. MiXCR, run by TCRdb on the reads, gives a single entry per CDR3 protein. The table lists around 33,000 distinct CDR3 sequences, 76% of them singletons. The sample was sorted CD4+, CD8+, or CD8+CD57+ T cells (not recorded which) from PBMCs. The receptors stem from a human donor in good health, serving as a control.

This chain connects TRBV5-4 to TRBJ2-7, with D uncertain. Germline V gives CDR1 SGHNT, CDR2 YYREEE (reference sequence). The CDR3 is 13 residues long. V was clipped by 1 base and J by 3 bases, with 8 bases between them. CDR3 sequence (DNA): TGTGCCAGCAGCTTGAAGGGCGGCTACGAGCAGTACTTC. Its protein product is CASSLKGGYEQYF.

The chain employs TRBV25-1 and TRBJ2-3; the D gene is possibly TRBD1 (7 bases). This CDR3 region has 16 residues. Germline V lookup: CDR1 MGHDK, CDR2 SYGVNS. Trimming took 0 bases from V and 1 from J, leaving 11 bases between them. CDR3 in amino acids: CASSEYARGGTDTQYF. The CDR3 coding sequence is TGTGCCAGCAGTGAATATGCCAGGGGGGGCACAGATACGCAGTATTTT.